The 14 T cell receptor beta chains below come from one sample, sequenced in a study of spatial heterogeneity in lung cancer. These receptors' antigens are unknown. General study points: Tumoral mutation counts were tracked by counts of expanded intratumoral alpha and beta TCRs.

Described time point: sample taken at primary tumor resection. TCRdb processed the 5' RACE reads anew with MiXCR; each CDR3 protein has one entry. The sample shows around 2,600 distinct CDR3 sequences, 5.5% of them seen only once. The input for sequencing was lung tumor tissue, taken at surgery. These receptors originate from a male donor with early-stage non-small cell lung cancer.

As to this clonotype: The library was prepared for alpha chains; this beta chain is a stray read, so its frequency means little. The J gene is TRBJ1-1, the V gene TRBV10-2; unclear D gene. V dropped 3 bases and J dropped 1 base, with 9 bases sitting between them. Germline V gene sequence: CDR1 WSHSY, CDR2 SAAADI. CDR3 length: 14 amino acids. The CDR3 sequence is CASSDQRQNTEAFF. DNA for the CDR3: TGCGCCAGCAGTGATCAACGACAGAACACTGAAGCTTTCTTT.

This clonotype occurred many times. The library was built for alpha chains, so this beta chain is an off-target read and its size means little. J is TRBJ2-3 and V is TRBV7-9; 7 bases align to TRBD1. V gave up 5 bases and J gave up 3 bases; unmatched junction bases: 8. Germline V gene data show CDR1 as SEHNR and CDR2 as FQNEAQ (reference sequence). The CDR3 totals 15 residues. The CDR3 DNA reads as TGTGCCAGCAGCCGTGGTGGGACAGAGACAGATACGCAGTATTTT. Protein sequence: CASSRGGTETDTQYF.

Many counts were recorded for this clonotype. The library was prepared for alpha chains; this beta chain is a stray read, so its frequency means little. The genes are TRBV5-1 and TRBJ2-1; 8 positions agree with TRBD1. The ends lost 3 bases at V and 7 bases at J; junction bases unmatched: 6. This CDR3 is built from 14 residues. Germline V gene lookup returns CDR1 SGHRS and CDR2 YFSETQ. The CDR3 coding sequence is TGCGCCAGCAGCTATCAGGGGGCGTTGAATGAGCAGTTCTTC. This gives the protein CASSYQGALNEQFF. Full variable domain (remainder filled in from reference TRBV5-1 and TRBJ2-1): KAGVTQTPRYLIKTRGQQVTLSCSPISGHRSVSWYQQTPGQGLQFLFEYFSETQRNKGNFPGRFSGRQFSNSRSEMNVSTLELGDSALYLCASSYQGALNEQFFGPGTRLTVL.

By share of the sample, this clonotype is medium-sized. This beta chain is a stray read from a library made for alpha chains; its abundance is not meaningful. This chain uses TRBV20-1 with TRBJ2-1, with no clear D. V shed 1 base and J shed 9 bases, with 16 bases lying between them. Germline values: CDR1 DFQATT, CDR2 SNEGSKA (reference sequence). The CDR3 spans 14 residues. For the CDR3, the DNA is TGCAGTGCTAGAGTCCCAAGCAGTTTGGTTGAGCAGTTCTTC. The encoded protein is CSARVPSSLVEQFF.

This clonotype occurred many times. This beta chain is an off-target read within a library intended for alpha chains, so its frequency means little. The chain uses TRBV14 and TRBJ2-6; no clear D gene. Trimming pared 5 bases from V and 0 bases from J, leaving 8 bases between. This CDR3 has 15 residues. CDR1 and CDR2 from the germline V gene are SGHDN and FVKESK. The CDR3 DNA follows: TGTGCCAGCAGCAACACGGGCTCTGGGGCCAACGTCCTGACTTTC. Its protein product is CASSNTGSGANVLTF.

This clonotype is medium-sized (0.01 to 0.1%). The library was prepared for alpha chains; this beta chain is a stray read, so its frequency means little. This chain joins TRBV7-2 and TRBJ2-5; 7 positions match TRBD1. Germline loops: CDR1 SGHTA, CDR2 FQGNSA. Losses at the gene ends were 1 base for V and 0 bases for J; bases not matched to a gene: 2. The CDR3 is 15 residues long. In DNA form, the CDR3 reads TGTGCCAGCAGCTTAGTAGGGGGCAACCAAGAGACCCAGTACTTC. Protein sequence: CASSLVGGNQETQYF.

A note on this clonotype: This beta chain is a stray sequence in a library constructed for alpha chains; its clone size is not meaningful. The CDR3 region is CASSLSGYPYEQYF. CDR3 in DNA: TGTGCCAGCAGCCTTAGCGGATATCCCTACGAGCAGTACTTC. J is TRBJ2-7 and V is TRBV28, with a weak D call TRBD2 (6 bases). This CDR3 is built from 14 residues. Trimming removed 6 bases at V and 2 bases at J, with 14 bases between. Germline CDR1 MDHEN, CDR2 SYDVKM.

Sample share makes this clonotype medium-sized (0.01 to 0.1%). The library was prepared for alpha chains; this beta chain is a stray read, so its frequency means little. The V call is TRBV6-5, the J call TRBJ2-2; the D gene is possibly TRBD2 (5 bases). The germline V and J ends were trimmed by 6 bases and 4 bases, with 15 bases remaining between them. CDR3 size: 15 residues. Germline CDR1 reads MNHEY; CDR2 reads SVGAGI. As DNA, the CDR3 is TGTGCCAGCAGGCCGGGATTCGGAGGCACCGGGGAGCTGTTTTTT. Its protein is CASRPGFGGTGELFF.

This clonotype was observed at least ten times. Little can be read into the size of this beta chain, an off-target read in a library designed for alpha chains. The chain links TRBV20-1 to TRBJ2-7; 16 bases agree with TRBD2. This CDR3 spans 20 amino acids. Losses at the gene ends were 2 bases for V and 3 bases for J; bases not matched to a gene: 16. Germline CDR1 reads DFQATT; CDR2 reads SNEGSKA (reference sequence). The CDR3 DNA reads TGCAGTGCTAGACCCCCAAAGGGCGGGACTAGCGGGGGGGCCGGCTACGAGCAGTACTTC. It is translated as CSARPPKGGTSGGAGYEQYF.

By proportion, this clonotype is medium-sized. This beta chain appears as a stray read in a library generated for alpha chains; its size is not informative. This chain connects TRBV5-1 to TRBJ1-1; unclear D gene. The germline V gene encodes CDR1 SGHRS and CDR2 YFSETQ. This CDR3 contains 15 residues. The V gene lost 1 base and the J gene lost 0 bases, with 10 bases spanning the gap. CDR3 coding DNA: TGCGCCAGCAGCTTGTTCGGCGGCCTGAACACTGAAGCTTTCTTT. Protein sequence: CASSLFGGLNTEAFF.

This clonotype was counted at least ten times. The library was built for alpha chains, so this beta chain is an off-target read and its size means little. The J gene is TRBJ2-7, the V gene TRBV28; perhaps D is TRBD1 or TRBD2 (7 bases each). V was cut by 4 bases and J by 9 bases, with 22 bases left in between. There are 15 residues in the CDR3. Germline CDR1 and CDR2: MDHEN and SYDVKM. The CDR3: CASSSVEGGTATQYF. CDR3 coding DNA: TGTGCCAGCAGTTCGGTTGAGGGGGGGACAGCCACGCAGTACTTC.

In its sample, this clonotype ranks as medium-sized. Since the library was made to target alpha chains, this beta chain is a stray read and its abundance is not meaningful. This chain joins TRBV29-1 and TRBJ2-7; TRBD1 or TRBD2 may be the D gene (5 bases each). Trimming stripped 4 bases from V and 3 bases from J, with 13 bases between. The CDR3 has 13 amino acids. The germline gives CDR1 SQVTM, CDR2 ANQGSEA. The DNA of the CDR3 is TGCAGCGTTGTTCGGGACGGCAACTACGAGCAGTACTTC. Translated, it gives CSVVRDGNYEQYF.

Concerning this clonotype itself: This beta chain appears as a stray read in a library generated for alpha chains; its size is not informative. V is TRBV13 and J is TRBJ2-1; D remains ambiguous. Germline CDR1 is PRHDT and CDR2 is FYEKMQ (reference sequence). CDR3 length: 13 amino acids. V lost 5 bases and J lost 7, with 12 bases in between. The CDR3 nucleotides read TGTGCCAGCAGCCCGCCAGCGATTAATGAGCAGTTCTTC. Encoded protein: CASSPPAINEQFF. Based on the CDR3 plus reference TRBV13 and TRBJ2-1, the full variable domain is AAGVIQSPRHLIKEKRETATLKCYPIPRHDTVYWYQQGPGQDPQFLISFYEKMQSDKGSIPDRFSAQQFSDYHSELNMSSLELGDSALYFCASSPPAINEQFFGPGTRLTVL.

This clonotype was picked up many times. This beta chain is a stray read from a library made for alpha chains; its abundance is not meaningful. The chain is built from TRBV7-8 and TRBJ2-4; D is unclear. V gave up 4 bases and J gave up 6 bases, with 7 bases separating them. The CDR3 is 12 residues long. Germline CDR1 and CDR2: SGHVS and FQNEAQ. Written as DNA, the CDR3 is TGTGCCAGCAGCTCGTCTGGAAACATTCAGTACTTC. This encodes CASSSSGNIQYF.